Described below is a single T cell receptor (beta chain) sequence and its context. What it binds is not known. Method: immunoSEQ multiplex PCR; TCRdb's copy keeps in-frame clones and lacks some. Of roughly 60,000 clones in the sample, 75% to 95% were seen once. This entry is derived from a study of OX40 agonist ivuxolimab in advanced cancers. Whole-study results and caveats: The study did not work out the antigen specificity of the expanded peripheral T cells.

From germline, CDR1 is SGHRS and CDR2 YFSETQ. The CDR3 runs 15 residues. V was trimmed by 2 bases and J by 1 base, leaving 10 bases between them. The clonotype originates from an adult with an advanced solid tumor such as melanoma, head and neck, liver or kidney cancer. The input for sequencing was CD4+ or CD8+ T cells sorted from blood, taken in a trial of the OX40 agonist ivuxolimab. The genes are TRBV5-1 and TRBJ2-1; D is unclear. In DNA form, the CDR3 reads TGCGCCAGCAGCTTCGTAGGGCCTTCCTACAATGAGCAGTTCTTC. It yields the protein CASSFVGPSYNEQFF.